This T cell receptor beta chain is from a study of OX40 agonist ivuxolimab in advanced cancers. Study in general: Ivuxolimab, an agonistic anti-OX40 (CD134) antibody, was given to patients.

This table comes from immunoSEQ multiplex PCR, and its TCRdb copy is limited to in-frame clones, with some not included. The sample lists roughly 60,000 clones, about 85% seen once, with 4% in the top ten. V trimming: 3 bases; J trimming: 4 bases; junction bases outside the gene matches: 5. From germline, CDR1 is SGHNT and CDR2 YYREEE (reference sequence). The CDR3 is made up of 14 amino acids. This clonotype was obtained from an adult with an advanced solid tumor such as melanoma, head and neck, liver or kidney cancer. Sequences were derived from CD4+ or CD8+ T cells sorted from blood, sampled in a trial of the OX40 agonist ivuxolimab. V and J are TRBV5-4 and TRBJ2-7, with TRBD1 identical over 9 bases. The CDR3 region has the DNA TGTGCCAGCAGCTCGGACAGGGGAGCGTACGAGCAGTACTTC. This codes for CASSSDRGAYEQYF. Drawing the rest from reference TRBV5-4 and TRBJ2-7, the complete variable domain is ETGVTQSPTHLIKTRGQQVTLRCSSQSGHNTVSWYQQALGQGPQFIFQYYREEENGRGNFPPRFSGLQFPNYSSELNVNALELDDSALYLCASSSDRGAYEQYFGPGTRLTVT.